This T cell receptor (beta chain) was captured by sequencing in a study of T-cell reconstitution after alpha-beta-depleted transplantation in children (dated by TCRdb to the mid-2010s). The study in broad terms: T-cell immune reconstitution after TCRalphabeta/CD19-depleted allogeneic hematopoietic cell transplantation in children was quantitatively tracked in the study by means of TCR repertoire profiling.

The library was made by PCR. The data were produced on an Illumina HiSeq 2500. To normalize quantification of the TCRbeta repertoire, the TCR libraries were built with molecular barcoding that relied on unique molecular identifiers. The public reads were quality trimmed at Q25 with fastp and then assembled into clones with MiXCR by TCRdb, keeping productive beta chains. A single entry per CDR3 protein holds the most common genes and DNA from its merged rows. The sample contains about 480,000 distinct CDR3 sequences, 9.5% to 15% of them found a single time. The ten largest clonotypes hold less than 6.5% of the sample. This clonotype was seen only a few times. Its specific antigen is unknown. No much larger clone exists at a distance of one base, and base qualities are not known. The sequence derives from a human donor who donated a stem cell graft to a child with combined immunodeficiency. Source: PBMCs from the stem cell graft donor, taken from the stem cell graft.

The CDR3 protein: CASRRQINTGELFF. In nucleotide form, the sequence is TGTGCCAGCAGACGACAGATCAACACCGGGGAGCTGTTTTTT. The chain employs TRBV27 and TRBJ2-2; TRBD1 is possibly the D segment (5 matching bases). V is cut by 6 bases and J by 2 bases, and the space between the germline ends is 10 bases. In the germline V gene (reference sequence), CDR1 corresponds to MNHEY and CDR2 to SMNVEV. Spanning cysteine to phenylalanine, the CDR3 consists of 14 amino acids. Here the CDR3 DNA is all that survives: 42 bases in frame from base 1.